This TCR beta chain comes out of a study of T cell repertoires in cytomegalovirus infection. The CDR3 length is 13 residues. V lost 7 bases, J lost 6 bases, and 8 bases stayed unmatched. MiXCR was run by TCRdb on the reads, yielding one entry per CDR3 protein. The table lists approximately 730,000 distinct CDR3 sequences, 33% of them singletons. Points on this clonotype: Its specificity is not known.

The sequences come from cultured PBMCs, collected from culture after CMV antigen stimulation. The J gene is TRBJ1-1, the V gene TRBV12-3 or TRBV12-4; 7 nucleotides align to TRBD1. This clonotype was obtained from a human donor in good health (CMV status not recorded). Some clones in this sample may be carry-over from other donors' samples. CDR3 coding DNA: TGTGCCAGCAAGTACAGGGGTGGAGCTGAAGCTTTCTTT. Amino acids: CASKYRGGAEAFF.